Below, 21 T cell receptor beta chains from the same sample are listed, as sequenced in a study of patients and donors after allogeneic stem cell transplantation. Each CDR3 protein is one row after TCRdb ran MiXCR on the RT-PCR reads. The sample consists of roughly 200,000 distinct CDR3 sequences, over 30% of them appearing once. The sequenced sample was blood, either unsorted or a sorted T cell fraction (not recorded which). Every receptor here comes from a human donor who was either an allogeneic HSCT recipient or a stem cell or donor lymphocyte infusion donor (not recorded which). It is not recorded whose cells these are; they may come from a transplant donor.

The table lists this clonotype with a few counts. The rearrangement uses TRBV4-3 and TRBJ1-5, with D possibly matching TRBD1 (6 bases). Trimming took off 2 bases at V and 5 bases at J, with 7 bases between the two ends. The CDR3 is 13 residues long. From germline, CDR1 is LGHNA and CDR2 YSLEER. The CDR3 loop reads CASSQHRDQPQHF. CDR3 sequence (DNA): TGCGCCAGCAGCCAACACAGGGATCAGCCCCAGCATTTT.

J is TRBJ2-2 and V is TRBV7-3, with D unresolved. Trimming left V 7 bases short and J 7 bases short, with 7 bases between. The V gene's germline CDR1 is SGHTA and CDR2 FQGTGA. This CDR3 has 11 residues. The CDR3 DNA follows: TGTGCCAGCATAGGGTACGGGGAGCTGTTTTTT. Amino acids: CASIGYGELFF.

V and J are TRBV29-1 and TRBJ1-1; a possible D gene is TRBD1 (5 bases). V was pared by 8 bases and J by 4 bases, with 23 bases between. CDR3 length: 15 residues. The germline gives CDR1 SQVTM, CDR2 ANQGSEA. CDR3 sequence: CSTRDPSSFGTEAFF. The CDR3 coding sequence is TGCAGCACCAGGGATCCATCTTCATTTGGCACTGAAGCTTTCTTT.

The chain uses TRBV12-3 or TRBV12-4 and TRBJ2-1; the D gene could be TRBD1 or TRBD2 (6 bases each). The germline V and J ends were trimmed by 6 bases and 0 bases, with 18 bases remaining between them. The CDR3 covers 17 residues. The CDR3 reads CASSRWGARSSYNEQFF. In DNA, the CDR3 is TGTGCCAGCAGCCGTTGGGGGGCCCGGAGCTCCTACAATGAGCAGTTCTTC.

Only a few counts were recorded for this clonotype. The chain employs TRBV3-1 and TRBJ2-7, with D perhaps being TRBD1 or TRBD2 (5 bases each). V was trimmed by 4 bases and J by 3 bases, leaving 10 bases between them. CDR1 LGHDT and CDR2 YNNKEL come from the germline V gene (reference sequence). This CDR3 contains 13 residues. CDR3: CASSRAGSYEQYF. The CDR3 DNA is TGTGCCAGCAGCCGGGCAGGGAGCTACGAGCAGTACTTC.

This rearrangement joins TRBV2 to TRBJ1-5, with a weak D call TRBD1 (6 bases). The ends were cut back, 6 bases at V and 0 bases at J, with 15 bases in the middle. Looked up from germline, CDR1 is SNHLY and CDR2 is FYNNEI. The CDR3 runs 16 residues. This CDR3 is CASRDTTGPSNQPQHF. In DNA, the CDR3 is TGTGCCAGCAGAGACACTACAGGGCCTAGCAATCAGCCCCAGCATTTT.

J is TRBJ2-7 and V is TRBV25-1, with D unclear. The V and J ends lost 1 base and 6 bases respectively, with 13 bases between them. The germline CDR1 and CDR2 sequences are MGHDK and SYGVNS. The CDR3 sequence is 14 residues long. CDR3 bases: TGTGCCAGCAGTGAATCTGAGATTTCGGTCGAGCAGTACTTC. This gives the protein CASSESEISVEQYF.

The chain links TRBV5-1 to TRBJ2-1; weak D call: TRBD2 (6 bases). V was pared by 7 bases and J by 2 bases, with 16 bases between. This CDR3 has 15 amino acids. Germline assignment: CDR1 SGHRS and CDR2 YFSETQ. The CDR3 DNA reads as TGCGCCAGCTTCACCGGGACTCAAACCTACAATGAGCAGTTCTTC. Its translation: CASFTGTQTYNEQFF.

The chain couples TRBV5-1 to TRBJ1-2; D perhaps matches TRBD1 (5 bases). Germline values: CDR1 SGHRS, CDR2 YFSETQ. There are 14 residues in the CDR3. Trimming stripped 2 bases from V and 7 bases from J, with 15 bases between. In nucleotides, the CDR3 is TGCGCCAGCAGCTTTGGTCCGGGGGGAAGTGGCTACACCTTC. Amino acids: CASSFGPGGSGYTF.

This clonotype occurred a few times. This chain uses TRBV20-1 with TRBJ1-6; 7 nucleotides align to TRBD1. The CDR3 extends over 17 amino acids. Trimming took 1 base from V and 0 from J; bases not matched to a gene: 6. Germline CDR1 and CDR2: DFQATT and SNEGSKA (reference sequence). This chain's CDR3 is CSARGDRYSSYNSPLHF. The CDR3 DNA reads TGCAGTGCTAGAGGGGACAGATATTCCTCCTATAATTCACCCCTCCACTTT.

The CDR3 coding sequence is TGTGCCAGCAGCTTGAGGCCAGGCTATGGCTACACCTTC. This encodes CASSLRPGYGYTF. The chain combines TRBV5-6 with TRBJ1-2; unclear D gene. Germline V lookup: CDR1 SGHDT, CDR2 YYEEEE. The ends were cut back, 1 base at V and 4 bases at J, with 8 bases in the middle. The CDR3 length is 13 residues.

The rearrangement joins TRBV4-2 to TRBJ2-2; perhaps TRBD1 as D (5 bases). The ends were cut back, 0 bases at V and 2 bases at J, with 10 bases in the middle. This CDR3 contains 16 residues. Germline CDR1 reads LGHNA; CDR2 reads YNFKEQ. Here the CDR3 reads CASSQESTVNTGELFF. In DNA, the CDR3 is TGTGCCAGCAGCCAAGAATCGACAGTTAACACCGGGGAGCTGTTTTTT.

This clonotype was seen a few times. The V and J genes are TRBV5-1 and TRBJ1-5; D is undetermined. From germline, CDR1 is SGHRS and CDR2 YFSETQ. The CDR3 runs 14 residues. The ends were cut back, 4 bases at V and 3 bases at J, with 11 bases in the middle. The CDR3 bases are TGCGCCAGCAGCCCTCTGGGCGCCAATCAGCCCCAGCATTTT. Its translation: CASSPLGANQPQHF. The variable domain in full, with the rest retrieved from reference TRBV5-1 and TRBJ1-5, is KAGVTQTPRYLIKTRGQQVTLSCSPISGHRSVSWYQQTPGQGLQFLFEYFSETQRNKGNFPGRFSGRQFSNSRSEMNVSTLELGDSALYLCASSPLGANQPQHFGDGTRLSIL.

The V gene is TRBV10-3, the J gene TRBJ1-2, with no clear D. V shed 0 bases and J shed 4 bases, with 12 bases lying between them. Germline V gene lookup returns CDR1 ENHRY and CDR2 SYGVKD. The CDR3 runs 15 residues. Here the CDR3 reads CAISESRQLFYGYTF. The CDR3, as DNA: TGTGCCATCAGTGAGTCGCGCCAGCTGTTCTATGGCTACACCTTC.

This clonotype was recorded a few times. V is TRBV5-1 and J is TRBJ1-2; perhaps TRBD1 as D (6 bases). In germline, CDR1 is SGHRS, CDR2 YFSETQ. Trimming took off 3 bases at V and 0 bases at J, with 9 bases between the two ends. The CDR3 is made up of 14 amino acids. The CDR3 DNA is TGCGCCAGCAGCTACGGACAGTCTAACTATGGCTACACCTTC. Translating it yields CASSYGQSNYGYTF.

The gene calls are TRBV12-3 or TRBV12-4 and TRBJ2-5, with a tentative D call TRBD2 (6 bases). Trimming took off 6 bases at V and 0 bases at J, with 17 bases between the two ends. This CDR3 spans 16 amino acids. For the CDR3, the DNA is TGTGCCAGCAGACCCCGCGGGACGGGGTACCAAGAGACCCAGTACTTC. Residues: CASRPRGTGYQETQYF.

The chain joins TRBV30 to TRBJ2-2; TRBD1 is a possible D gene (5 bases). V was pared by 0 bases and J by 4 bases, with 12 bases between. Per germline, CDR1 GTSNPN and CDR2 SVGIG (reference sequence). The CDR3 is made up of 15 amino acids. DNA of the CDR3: TGTGCCTGGAGTGTACGGCGCAGGGCCACCGGGGAGCTGTTTTTT. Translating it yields CAWSVRRRATGELFF.

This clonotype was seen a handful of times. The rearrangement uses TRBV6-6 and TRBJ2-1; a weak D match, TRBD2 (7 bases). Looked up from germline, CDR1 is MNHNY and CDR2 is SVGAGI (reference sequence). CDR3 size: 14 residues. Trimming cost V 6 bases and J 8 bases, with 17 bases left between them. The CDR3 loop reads CASSPSGGPDEQFF. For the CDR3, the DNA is TGTGCCAGCAGCCCGTCCGGGGGGCCGGATGAGCAGTTCTTC.

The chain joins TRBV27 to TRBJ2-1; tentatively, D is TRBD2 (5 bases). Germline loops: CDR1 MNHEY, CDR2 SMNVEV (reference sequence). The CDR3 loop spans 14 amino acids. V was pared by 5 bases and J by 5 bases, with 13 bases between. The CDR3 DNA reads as TGTGCCAGCAGTAGCCGGTTCGGGGACAATGAGCAGTTCTTC. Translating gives CASSSRFGDNEQFF.

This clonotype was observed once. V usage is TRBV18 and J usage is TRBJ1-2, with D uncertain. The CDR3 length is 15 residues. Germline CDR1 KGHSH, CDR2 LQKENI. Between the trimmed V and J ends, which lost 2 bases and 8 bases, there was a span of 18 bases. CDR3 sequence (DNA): TGTGCCAGCTCACCAAGAAGCGGGGATCCCTTCGGCTACACCTTC. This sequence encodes CASSPRSGDPFGYTF.

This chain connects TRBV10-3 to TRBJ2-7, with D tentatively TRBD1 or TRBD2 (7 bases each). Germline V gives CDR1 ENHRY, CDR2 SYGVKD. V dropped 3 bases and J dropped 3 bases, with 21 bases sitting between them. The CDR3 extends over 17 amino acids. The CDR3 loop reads CAISDLGRGRGIYEQYF. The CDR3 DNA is TGTGCCATCAGTGACCTGGGGAGGGGGCGAGGTATCTACGAGCAGTACTTC.